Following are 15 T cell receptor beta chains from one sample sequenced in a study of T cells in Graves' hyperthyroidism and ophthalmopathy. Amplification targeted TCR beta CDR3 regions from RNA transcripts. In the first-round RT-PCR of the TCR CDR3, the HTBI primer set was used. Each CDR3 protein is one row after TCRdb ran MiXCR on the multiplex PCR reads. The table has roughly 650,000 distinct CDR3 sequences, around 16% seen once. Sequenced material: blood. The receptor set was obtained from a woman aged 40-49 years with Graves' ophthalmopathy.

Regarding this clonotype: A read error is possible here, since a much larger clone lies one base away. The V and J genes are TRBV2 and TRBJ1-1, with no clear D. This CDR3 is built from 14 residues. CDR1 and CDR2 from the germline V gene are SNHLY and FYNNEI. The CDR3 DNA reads TGTACCAGCTCGATTGGGTATTTGAACACTGAAGCTTTCTTT. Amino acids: CTSSIGYLNTEAFF.

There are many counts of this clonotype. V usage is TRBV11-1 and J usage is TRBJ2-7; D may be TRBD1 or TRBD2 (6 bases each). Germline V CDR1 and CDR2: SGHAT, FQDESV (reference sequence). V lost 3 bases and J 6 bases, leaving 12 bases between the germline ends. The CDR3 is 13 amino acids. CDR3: CASSLLSGAEQYF. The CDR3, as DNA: TGTGCCAGCAGCTTGTTGTCGGGGGCCGAGCAGTACTTC.

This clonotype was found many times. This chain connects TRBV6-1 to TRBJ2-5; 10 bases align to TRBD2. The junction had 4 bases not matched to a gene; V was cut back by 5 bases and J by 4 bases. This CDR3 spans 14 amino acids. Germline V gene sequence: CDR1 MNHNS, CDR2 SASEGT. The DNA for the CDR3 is TGTGCCAGCAGTCCGGGACTAGCGACAGAGACCCAGTACTTC. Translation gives CASSPGLATETQYF.

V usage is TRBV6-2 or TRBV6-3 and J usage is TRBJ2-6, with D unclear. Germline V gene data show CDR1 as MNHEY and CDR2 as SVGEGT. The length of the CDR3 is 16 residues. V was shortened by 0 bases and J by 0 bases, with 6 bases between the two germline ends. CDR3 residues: CASSYSPDSGANVLTF. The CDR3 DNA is TGTGCCAGCAGTTACTCTCCGGACTCTGGGGCCAACGTCCTGACTTTC.

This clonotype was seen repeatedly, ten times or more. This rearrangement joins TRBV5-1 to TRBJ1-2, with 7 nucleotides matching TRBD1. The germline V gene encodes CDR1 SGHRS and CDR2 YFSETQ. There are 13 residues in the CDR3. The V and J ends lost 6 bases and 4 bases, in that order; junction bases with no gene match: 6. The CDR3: CASKEGASYGYTF. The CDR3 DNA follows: TGCGCCAGCAAGGAGGGGGCAAGCTATGGCTACACCTTC.

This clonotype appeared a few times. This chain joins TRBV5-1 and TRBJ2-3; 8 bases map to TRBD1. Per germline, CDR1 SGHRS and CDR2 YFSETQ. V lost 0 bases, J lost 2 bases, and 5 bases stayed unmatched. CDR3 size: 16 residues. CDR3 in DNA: TGCGCCAGCAGCTTGGGGACAGGGCGGAACACAGATACGCAGTATTTT. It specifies CASSLGTGRNTDTQYF.

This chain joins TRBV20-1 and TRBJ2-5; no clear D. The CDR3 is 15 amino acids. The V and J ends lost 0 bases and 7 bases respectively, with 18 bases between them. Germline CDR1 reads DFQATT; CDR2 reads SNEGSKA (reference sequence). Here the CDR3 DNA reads TGCAGTGCTAGAGAAGATAGCAAGTCTCCGGTGACCCAGTACTTC. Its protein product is CSAREDSKSPVTQYF.

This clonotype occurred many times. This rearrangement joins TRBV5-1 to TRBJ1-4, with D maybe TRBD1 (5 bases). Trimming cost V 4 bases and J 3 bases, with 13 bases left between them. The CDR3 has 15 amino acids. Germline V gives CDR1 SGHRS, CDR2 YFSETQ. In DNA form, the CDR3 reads TGCGCCAGCAGCCCGGGGGGGTCCCCTAATGAAAAACTGTTTTTT. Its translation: CASSPGGSPNEKLFF.

The CDR3 DNA follows: TGTGCCAGCAGTGAATATAGGGGACTAGCGGGAGAGCTGGGGACCCAGTACTTC. Encoded protein: CASSEYRGLAGELGTQYF. The rearrangement links TRBV2 to TRBJ2-5; 14 nucleotides align to TRBD2. CDR3 size: 18 residues. The germline gives CDR1 SNHLY, CDR2 FYNNEI. V trimming: 2 bases; J trimming: 7 bases; junction bases outside the gene matches: 12.

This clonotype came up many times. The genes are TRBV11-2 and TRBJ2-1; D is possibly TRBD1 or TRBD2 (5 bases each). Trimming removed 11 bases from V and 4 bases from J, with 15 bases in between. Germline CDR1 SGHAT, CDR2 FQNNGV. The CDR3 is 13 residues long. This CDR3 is CASGRGIYNEQFF. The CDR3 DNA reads TGTGCCTCCGGACGGGGCATTTACAATGAGCAGTTCTTC. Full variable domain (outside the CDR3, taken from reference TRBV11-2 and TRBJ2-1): EAGVAQSPRYKIIEKRQSVAFWCNPISGHATLYWYQQILGQGPKLLIQFQNNGVVDDSQLPKDRFSAERLKGVDSTLKIQPAKLEDSAVYLCASGRGIYNEQFFGPGTRLTVL.

The CDR3 bases are TGTGCCAGCACCCCGTCTCTAGCGGGGATCACAGATACGCAGTATTTT. Protein sequence: CASTPSLAGITDTQYF. The rearrangement joins TRBV12-3 or TRBV12-4 to TRBJ2-3, with 9 bases lining up with TRBD2. The trim removed 7 bases at V and 2 bases at J, leaving 10 bases unmatched. This CDR3 contains 16 residues.

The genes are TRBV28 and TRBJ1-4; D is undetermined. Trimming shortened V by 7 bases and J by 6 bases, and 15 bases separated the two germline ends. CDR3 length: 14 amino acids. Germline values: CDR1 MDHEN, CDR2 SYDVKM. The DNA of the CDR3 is TGTGCCAGCACCTCTCTTAGGATGGATGAAAAACTGTTTTTT. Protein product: CASTSLRMDEKLFF. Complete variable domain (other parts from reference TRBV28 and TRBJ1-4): DVKVTQSSRYLVKRTGEKVFLECVQDMDHENMFWYRQDPGLGLRLIYFSYDVKMKEKGDIPEGYSVSREKKERFSLILESASTNQTSMYLCASTSLRMDEKLFFGSGTQLSVL.

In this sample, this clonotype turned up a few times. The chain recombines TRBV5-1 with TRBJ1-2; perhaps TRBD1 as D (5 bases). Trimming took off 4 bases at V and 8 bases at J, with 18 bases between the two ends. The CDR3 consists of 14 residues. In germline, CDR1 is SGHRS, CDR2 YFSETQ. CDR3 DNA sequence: TGCGCCAGCAGCGACTCCCCAGGGACGGGAGGCTACACCTTC. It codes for CASSDSPGTGGYTF.

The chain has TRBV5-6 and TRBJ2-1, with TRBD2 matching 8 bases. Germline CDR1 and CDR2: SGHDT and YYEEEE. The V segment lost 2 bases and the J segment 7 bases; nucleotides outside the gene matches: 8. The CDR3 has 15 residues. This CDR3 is CASSLPGGPENEQFF. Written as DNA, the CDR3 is TGTGCCAGCAGCTTACCGGGAGGGCCCGAAAATGAGCAGTTCTTC.

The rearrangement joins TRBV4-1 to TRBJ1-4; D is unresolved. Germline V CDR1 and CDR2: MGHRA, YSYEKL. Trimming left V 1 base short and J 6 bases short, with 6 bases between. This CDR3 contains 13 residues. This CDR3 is CASSQGVYEKLFF. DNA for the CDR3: TGCGCCAGCAGCCAAGGAGTGTATGAAAAACTGTTTTTT.